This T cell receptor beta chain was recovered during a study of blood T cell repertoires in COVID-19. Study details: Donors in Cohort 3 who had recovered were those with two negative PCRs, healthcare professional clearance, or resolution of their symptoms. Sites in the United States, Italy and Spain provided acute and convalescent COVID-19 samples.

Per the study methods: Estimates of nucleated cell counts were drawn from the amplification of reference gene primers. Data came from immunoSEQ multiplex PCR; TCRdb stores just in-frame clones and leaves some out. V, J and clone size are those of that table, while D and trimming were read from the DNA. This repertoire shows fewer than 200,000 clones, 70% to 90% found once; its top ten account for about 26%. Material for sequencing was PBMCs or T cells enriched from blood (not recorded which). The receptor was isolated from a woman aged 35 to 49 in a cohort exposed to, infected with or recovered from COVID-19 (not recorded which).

DNA for the CDR3: TGTGCCAGCAGCTCCACCCGGGAGTGGGCGGCGAACACCATATATTTT. It specifies CASSSTREWAANTIYF. The rearrangement joins TRBV11-2 to TRBJ1-3; D gene uncertain. This CDR3 is built from 16 residues. Germline-derived CDR1 and CDR2 are SGHAT and FQNNGV. With 4 bases removed from V and 7 bases from J, the gap between germline ends came to 20 bases.